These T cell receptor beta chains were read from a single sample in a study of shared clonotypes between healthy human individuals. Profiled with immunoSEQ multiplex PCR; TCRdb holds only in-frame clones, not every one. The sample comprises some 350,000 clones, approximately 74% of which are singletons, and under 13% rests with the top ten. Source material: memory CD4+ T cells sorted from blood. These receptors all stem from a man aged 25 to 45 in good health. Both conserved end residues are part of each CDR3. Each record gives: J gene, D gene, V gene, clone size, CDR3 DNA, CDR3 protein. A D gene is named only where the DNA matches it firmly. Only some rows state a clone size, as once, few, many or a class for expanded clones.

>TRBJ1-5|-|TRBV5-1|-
TGCGCCAGCAGCACCGGGACAAGTAGCAATCAGCCCCAGCATTTT
CASSTGTSSNQPQHF
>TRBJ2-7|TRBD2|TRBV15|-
TGTGCCACCAGCAGAGGGGCGGGAGGCCCCTACGAGCAGTACTTC
CATSRGAGGPYEQYF
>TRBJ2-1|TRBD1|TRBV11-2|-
TGTGCCAGCAGCTTAGAGAGGGACAGGGGGCCCTACAATGAGCAGTTCTTC
CASSLERDRGPYNEQFF
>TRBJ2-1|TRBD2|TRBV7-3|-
TGTGCCAGCAGCCCAGGACTAGCATGGGGTAAGCAGTTCTTC
CASSPGLAWGKQFF
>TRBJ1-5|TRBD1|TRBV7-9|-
TGTGCCAGCAGCGCATATACAGGGGTCTTTAGACAGCCCCAGCATTTT
CASSAYTGVFRQPQHF
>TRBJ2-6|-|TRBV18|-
TGTGCCAGCCCCAGGGACGGGAGCTCTGGGGCCAACGTCCTGACTTTC
CASPRDGSSGANVLTF
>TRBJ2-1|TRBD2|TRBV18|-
TGTGCCAGCTCACCGCGGACTAGCGGGATCCTCGGCCTGCCTGGGTATGAGCAGTTCTTC
CASSPRTSGILGLPGYEQFF
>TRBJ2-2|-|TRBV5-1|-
TGCGCCAGCAGCTTGGGGATAAACACCGGGGAGCTGTTTTTT
CASSLGINTGELFF
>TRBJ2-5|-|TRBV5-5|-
TGTGCCAGCAGCTCGCTATTGCGGGAGACCCAGTACTTC
CASSSLLRETQYF
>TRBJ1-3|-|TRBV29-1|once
TGCAGCCCGAGACAGCGTTTATTCTTGGGAAACACCATATATTTT
CSPRQRLFLGNTIYF
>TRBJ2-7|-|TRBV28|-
TGTGCCAGCAGCCGGGGAAACTACGAGCAGTACTTC
CASSRGNYEQYF
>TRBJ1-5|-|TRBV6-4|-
TGTGCCAGCAGTGACCACCCGGGGCAGCCCCAGCATTTT
CASSDHPGQPQHF
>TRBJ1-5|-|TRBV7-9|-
TGTGCCAGCAGCTTGGGCAGCGGATATAGCAATCAGCCCCAGCATTTT
CASSLGSGYSNQPQHF
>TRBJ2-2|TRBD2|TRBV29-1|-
TGCAGCGTTGTTCTAGCGGTGAACACCGGGGAGCTGTTTTTT
CSVVLAVNTGELFF
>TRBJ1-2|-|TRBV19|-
TGTGCCAGTAGCCGGGTTTACTATGGCTACACCTTC
CASSRVYYGYTF
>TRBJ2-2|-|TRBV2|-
TGTGCCAGCAGCCAGGACACCGGGGAGCTGTTTTTT
CASSQDTGELFF
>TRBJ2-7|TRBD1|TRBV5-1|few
TGCGCCAGCAGCTTGAAGGCAGGGGGATCCTACGAGCAGTACTTC
CASSLKAGGSYEQYF
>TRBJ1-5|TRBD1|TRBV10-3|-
TGTGCCACCCAGGGGGGGGGCACTCAGCCCCAGCATTTT
CATQGGGTQPQHF
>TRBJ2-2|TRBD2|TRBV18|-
TGTGCCAGCTCACTCGGCCTAGCGGGGACAAACACCGGGGAGCTGTTTTTT
CASSLGLAGTNTGELFF
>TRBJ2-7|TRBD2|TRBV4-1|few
TGCGCCAGCAGCCAAGTCGTGGGAGGGCCCTCCTACGAGCAGTACTTC
CASSQVVGGPSYEQYF
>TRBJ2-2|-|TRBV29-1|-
TGCAGCGCCTTGGGAGTAGGGGGAGGGCAGAACACCGGGGAGCTGTTTTTT
CSALGVGGGQNTGELFF
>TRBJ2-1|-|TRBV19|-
TGTGCCAGTAGTATGGGGCAAGGCCAAGGCTACAATGAGCAGTTCTTC
CASSMGQGQGYNEQFF
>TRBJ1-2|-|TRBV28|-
TGTGCCAGCAGTTTATCGGGGGAAAGGAATGGCTACACCTTC
CASSLSGERNGYTF
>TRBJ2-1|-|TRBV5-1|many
TGCGCCAGCAGCTTGGGCCTAAACAATGAGCAGTTCTTC
CASSLGLNNEQFF
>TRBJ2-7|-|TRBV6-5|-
TGTGCCAGCAGTTACTCGAGACCAGGGACGTGGGACGAGCAGTACTTC
CASSYSRPGTWDEQYF
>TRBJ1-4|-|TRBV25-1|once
TGTGCCAGCAGTGAACAGGCGAATGAAAAACTGTTTTTT
CASSEQANEKLFF
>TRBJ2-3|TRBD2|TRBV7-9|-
TGTGCCAGCAGCTTAGGACTAGCGGGAGGGCGGTGGAGCACAGATACGCAGTATTTT
CASSLGLAGGRWSTDTQYF
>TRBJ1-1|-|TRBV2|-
TGTGCCAGCAGTTGGACAGAGAACACTGAAGCTTTCTTT
CASSWTENTEAFF
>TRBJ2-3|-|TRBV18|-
TGTGCCAGCTCACCACCGTTAGGCGGCACAGATACGCAGTATTTT
CASSPPLGGTDTQYF
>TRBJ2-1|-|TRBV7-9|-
TGTGCCAGCAGCTTAGTGTCCAATGAGCAGTTCTTC
CASSLVSNEQFF
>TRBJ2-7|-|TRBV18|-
TGTGCCAGCTCACCTTCGGGACTTACCGGGGAGCAGTACTTC
CASSPSGLTGEQYF
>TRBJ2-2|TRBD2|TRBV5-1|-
TGCGCCAGCAGCGGAGCGGGAGGGAACACCGGGGAGCTGTTTTTT
CASSGAGGNTGELFF
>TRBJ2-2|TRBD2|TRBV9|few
TGTGCCAGCAGCTTTAGCGGGACTAACACCGGGGAGCTGTTTTTT
CASSFSGTNTGELFF
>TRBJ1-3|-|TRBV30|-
TGTGCCTGGAGTCGGATCTCTGGAAACACCATATATTTT
CAWSRISGNTIYF
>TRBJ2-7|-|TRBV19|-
TGTGCCAGTAGTTCGACATTGAGGACCTACGAGCAGTACTTC
CASSSTLRTYEQYF
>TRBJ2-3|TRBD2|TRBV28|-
TGTGCCAGCAGTTCACTAGCGGGAGGCACAGATACGCAGTATTTT
CASSSLAGGTDTQYF
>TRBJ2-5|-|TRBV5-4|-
TGTGCCAGCAGCCCAACGGTCGGACGGAGGAAAGAGACCCAGTACTTC
CASSPTVGRRKETQYF
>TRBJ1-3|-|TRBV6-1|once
TGTGCCAGCAGTGAAACACGCCCTGGAAACACCATATATTTT
CASSETRPGNTIYF
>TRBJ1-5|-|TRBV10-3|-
TGTGCCATCAGTGAGTGGGGGGGAGATCAGCCCCAGCATTTT
CAISEWGGDQPQHF
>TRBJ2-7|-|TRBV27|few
TGTGCCAGCAGTTCTTTATCCTACGAGCAGTACTTC
CASSSLSYEQYF
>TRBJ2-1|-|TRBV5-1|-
TGCGCCAGCAGCCCTCTCGAGGGGGGAACCTACAATGAGCAGTTCTTC
CASSPLEGGTYNEQFF
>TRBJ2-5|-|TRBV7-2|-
TGTGCCAGCAGCACAGTGTCGGAGACCCAGTACTTC
CASSTVSETQYF
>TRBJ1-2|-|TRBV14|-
TGTGCCAGCAGCAGACAGGTAGAGATAAGCGGCTACACCTTC
CASSRQVEISGYTF
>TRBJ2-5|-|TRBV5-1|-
TGCGCCAGCAGGGCCGGGTGGGGGATCGGAGAGACCCAGTACTTC
CASRAGWGIGETQYF
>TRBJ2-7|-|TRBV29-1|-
TGCAGCGTTGCGGACCGTCGAAGGACGCAGTACTTC
CSVADRRRTQYF
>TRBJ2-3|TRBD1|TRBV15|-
TGTGCCACCAGCAGCTTCCCGGACAGGGTTTCTAATACGCAGTATTTT
CATSSFPDRVSNTQYF
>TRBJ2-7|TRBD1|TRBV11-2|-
TGTGCCAGCAGCTTAGGCGGGACAGGGGCTTCTTACGAGCAGTACTTC
CASSLGGTGASYEQYF
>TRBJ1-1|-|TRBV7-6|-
TGTGCCAGCAGCTTAGATCTCTTATCCAGGGCAGAAGCTTTCTTT
CASSLDLLSRAEAFF
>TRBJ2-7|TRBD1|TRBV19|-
TGTGCCAGTAGTAAGCGACCCGGACAGGGAGGATCCGAGCAGTACTTC
CASSKRPGQGGSEQYF
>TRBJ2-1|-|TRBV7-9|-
TGTGCCAGCAGACCCAGCGGAGGGTATAATGAGCAGTTCTTC
CASRPSGGYNEQFF
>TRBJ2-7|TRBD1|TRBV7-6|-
TGTGCCAGCAGTTCCGGCCGGGACAGGGACACCTACGAGCAGTACTTC
CASSSGRDRDTYEQYF
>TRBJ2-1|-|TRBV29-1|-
TGCAGCGTTGAAGTGACAAGGGATGAGCAGTTCTTC
CSVEVTRDEQFF
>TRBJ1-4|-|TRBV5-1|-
TGCGCCAGCAGCTCGACAGTAGCAGAGGAAAAACTGTTTTTT
CASSSTVAEEKLFF
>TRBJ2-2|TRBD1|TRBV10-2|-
TGCGCCAGCACGAGACAGGGGACCGGGGAGCTGTTTTTT
CASTRQGTGELFF
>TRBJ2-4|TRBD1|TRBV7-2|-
TGTGCCAGCAGCTCCCACAGGGGTCGCGAAAACATTCAGTACTTC
CASSSHRGRENIQYF
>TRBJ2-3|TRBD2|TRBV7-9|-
TGTGCCAGCAGCTTAGTACTAGCGAGCACAGATACGCAGTATTTT
CASSLVLASTDTQYF
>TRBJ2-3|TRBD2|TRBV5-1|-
TGCGCCAGCAGCCCTAGAGCGGGAGGGCCAAATACGCAGTATTTT
CASSPRAGGPNTQYF
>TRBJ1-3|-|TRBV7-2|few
TGTGCCAGCAGCTTAGTTGGGGCCCTCTCTGGAAACACCATATATTTT
CASSLVGALSGNTIYF
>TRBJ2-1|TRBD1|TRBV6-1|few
TGTGCCAGCAGTGAGCCTAGGACAGGGGGAGGCAATGAGCAGTTCTTC
CASSEPRTGGGNEQFF
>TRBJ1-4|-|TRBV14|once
TGTGCCAGCAGCCAAAACGGCGCAACTAATGAAAAACTGTTTTTT
CASSQNGATNEKLFF